This T cell receptor beta chain emerged from a study of CD8 T cells in ankylosing spondylitis. Ten or more counts support this clonotype. What it recognizes is unknown. Overall study findings and caveats: Matched ankylosing spondylitis synovial fluid reportedly contained a significantly enriched population of disease-linked clones.

Trimming cost V 2 bases and J 5 bases, with 5 bases left between them. The CDR3 spans 12 residues. TCRdb used MiXCR to reprocess the 5' RACE reads, holding one entry per CDR3 protein. This sample yields 100,000 to 150,000 distinct CDR3 sequences, of which around 8.5% are seen a single time; approximately 3.5% belongs to the top ten. This sequence joins TRBV12-3 or TRBV12-4 and TRBJ2-3; D gene unclear. What was sequenced was blood, either unsorted or a sorted T cell fraction (not recorded which). This sequence originates from a male donor with ankylosing spondylitis or in good health (not recorded which). For the CDR3, the DNA is TGTGCCAGCAGTTTAACGGTAGATACGCAGTATTTT. Its translation is CASSLTVDTQYF.